This TCR beta chain is from a study of cytomegalovirus exposure and HLA in healthy donors. Study results and caveats: Researchers catalogued approximately 170 TCR beta chains as cytomegalovirus-associated. A few CMV-associated chains were confirmed in vitro to be specific for CMV antigens. Available immune exposure information covered CMV serostatus only.

V was trimmed by 1 base and J by 2 bases, leaving 18 bases between them. The CDR3 length is 17 residues. CDR1 and CDR2 from the germline V gene are LGHNA and YNFKEQ. PCR used 60 Vbeta primers and 13 Jbeta primers. Here immunoSEQ multiplex PCR was the method, and the copy in TCRdb shows in-frame clones only, minus some. This table has 100,000 or so clones, about 75% appearing once. The donors gave bone marrow, and they were healthy. As concerns this clone: Its specificity is unknown.

Sequenced: PBMCs. The rearrangement links TRBV4-2 to TRBJ2-7; tentative D call: TRBD2 (7 bases). This TCR was recovered from a woman under 30 in good health and CMV-seropositive. In nucleotides, the CDR3 is TGTGCCAGCAGCCAAGTGGGGGGGGGCGAGATCCCCTACGAGCAGTACTTC. This codes for CASSQVGGGEIPYEQYF.